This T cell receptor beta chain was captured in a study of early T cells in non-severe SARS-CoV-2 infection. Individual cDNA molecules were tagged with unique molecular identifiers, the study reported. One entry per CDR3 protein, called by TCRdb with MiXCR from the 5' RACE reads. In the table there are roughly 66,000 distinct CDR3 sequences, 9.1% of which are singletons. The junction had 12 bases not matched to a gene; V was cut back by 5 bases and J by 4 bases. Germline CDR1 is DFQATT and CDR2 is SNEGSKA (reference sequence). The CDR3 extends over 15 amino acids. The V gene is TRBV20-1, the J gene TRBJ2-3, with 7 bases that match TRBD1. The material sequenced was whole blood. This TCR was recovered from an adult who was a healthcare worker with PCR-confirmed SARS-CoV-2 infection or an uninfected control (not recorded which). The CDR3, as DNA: TGCAGTGCTCAGCGAACAGGGGAGTTAGCAGATACGCAGTATTTT. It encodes CSAQRTGELADTQYF.